The present T cell receptor beta chain was sequenced within a study of blood T cell repertoires in COVID-19. At the level of the study: Whether acute or convalescent, the COVID-19 samples came from the United States, Italy and Spain. Sample material is recorded as cDNA or gDNA derived from T cells, B-cell-depleted T cells, or PBMCs.

Trimming at V came to 4 bases and at J to 2 bases, leaving 11 bases not matched to a gene. The CDR3 covers 18 residues. Looked up from germline, CDR1 is LGHNT and CDR2 is FRNRAP. How the authors handled the data: Counts of nucleated cells, estimated from reference gene primer amplification, were obtained. Only in-frame clones appear in the TCRdb table, and some are missing; sequencing was by immunoSEQ multiplex PCR. The DNA was the basis for D and trimming; V, J and clone size are from that table. This sample yields about 88,000 clones, of which more than 75% are seen a single time; 20% to 30% belongs to the top ten.

This chain connects TRBV12-5 to TRBJ1-5, with 10 bases aligning to TRBD1. This sequence originates from a human donor in a cohort sampled during active COVID-19. Material: peripheral blood. The CDR3 protein is CASGSLGGQGPRNQPQHF. CDR3 nucleotide sequence: TGTGCTAGTGGTTCCCTGGGGGGACAGGGGCCGCGCAATCAGCCCCAGCATTTT.